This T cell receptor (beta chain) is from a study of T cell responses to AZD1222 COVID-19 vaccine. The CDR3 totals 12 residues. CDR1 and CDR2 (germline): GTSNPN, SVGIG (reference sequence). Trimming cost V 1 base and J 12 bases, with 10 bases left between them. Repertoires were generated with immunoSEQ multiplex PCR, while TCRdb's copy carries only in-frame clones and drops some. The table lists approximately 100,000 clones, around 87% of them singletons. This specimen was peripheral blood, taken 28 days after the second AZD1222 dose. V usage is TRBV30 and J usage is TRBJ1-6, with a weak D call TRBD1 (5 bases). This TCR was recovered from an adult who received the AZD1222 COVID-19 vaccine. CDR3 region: CAWSEGTEPLHF. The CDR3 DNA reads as TGTGCCTGGAGTGAGGGGACCGAACCCCTCCACTTT.